This passage covers 30 T cell receptor beta chains from one sample sequenced in a study of blood T cell repertoires in COVID-19. Clones were sequenced by immunoSEQ multiplex PCR, and TCRdb holds only the in-frame ones, with some missing. The sample carries 150,000 to 200,000 clones, around 95% recorded once. Sample: peripheral blood. Receptors originate from a man aged 25 to 45 with COVID-19, enrolled during active disease.

This chain joins TRBV15 and TRBJ2-3, with 11 positions matching TRBD2. Germline V gene sequence: CDR1 LNHNV, CDR2 YYDKDF (reference sequence). The CDR3 consists of 15 residues. The J segment lost 7 bases and the V segment lost 3 bases, leaving 6 bases of the junction unmatched. In DNA form, the CDR3 reads TGTGCCACCAGCAGCGTAGCGGGGGGGCCGTATACGCAGTATTTT. The encoded protein is CATSSVAGGPYTQYF. The whole variable domain, filled in from reference TRBV15 and TRBJ2-3, reads DAMVIQNPRYQVTQFGKPVTLSCSQTLNHNVMYWYQQKSSQAPKLLFHYYDKDFNNEADTPDNFQSRRPNTSFCFLDIRSPGLGDTAMYLCATSSVAGGPYTQYFGPGTRLTVL.

This clone was observed a single time. This chain joins TRBV12-3 or TRBV12-4 and TRBJ2-2; D unresolved. This CDR3 is built from 12 residues. V lost 3 bases and J 8 bases, leaving 7 bases between the germline ends. The CDR3 here is CASSLEQGELFF. The CDR3 DNA follows: TGTGCCAGCAGTTTGGAACAGGGGGAGCTGTTTTTT.

The chain joins TRBV3-1 (or the pseudogene TRBV3-2) to TRBJ1-6; 8 bases map to TRBD1. The CDR3 totals 16 residues. Germline assignment: CDR1 LGHDT and CDR2 YNNKEL (reference sequence). The V and J ends lost 4 bases and 10 bases, in that order; junction bases with no gene match: 12. CDR3 loop: CASSPLQGGAESPLHF. The CDR3 DNA reads as TGTGCCAGCAGCCCACTACAGGGGGGCGCGGAGTCACCCCTCCACTTT.

This clone was recorded once. CDR3 sequence: CASSPRQSETQYF. The DNA of the CDR3 is TGTGCCAGCAGCCCGAGACAATCGGAGACCCAGTACTTC. The rearrangement uses TRBV9 and TRBJ2-5; D call uncertain. V gave up 4 bases and J gave up 5 bases, with 12 bases separating them. Germline V gene lookup returns CDR1 SGDLS and CDR2 YYNGEE. CDR3 length: 13 amino acids.

The V call is TRBV4-1, the J call TRBJ1-5, with a tentative D call TRBD1 (5 bases). CDR1 and CDR2 from the germline V gene are MGHRA and YSYEKL. V was pared by 3 bases and J by 9 bases, with 15 bases between. The CDR3 covers 14 residues. The DNA for the CDR3 is TGCGCCAGCAGCCACCCGACAGAGTCTTCGCCCCAGCATTTT. Translating it yields CASSHPTESSPQHF.

V gene TRBV30 combines with J gene TRBJ1-6; D not certain. The CDR3 totals 11 residues. CDR1 and CDR2 (germline): GTSNPN, SVGIG (reference sequence). V was shortened by 5 bases and J by 8 bases, with 7 bases between the two germline ends. DNA for the CDR3: TGTGCCTGGGCCCGGGATTCACCCCTCCACTTT. This encodes CAWARDSPLHF.

The V and J genes are TRBV12-5 and TRBJ1-2; D possibly corresponds to TRBD1 (6 bases). Trimming removed 3 bases at V and 0 bases at J, with 14 bases between. Germline loops: CDR1 LGHNT, CDR2 FRNRAP. There are 16 residues in the CDR3. CDR3 residues: CASGFESRTANYGYTF. CDR3 DNA: TGTGCTAGTGGTTTTGAATCGCGGACAGCTAACTATGGCTACACCTTC.

A single count supports this clone. The chain combines TRBV7-9 with TRBJ1-3; D unresolved. The CDR3 is made up of 15 amino acids. V lost 0 bases, J lost 1 base, and 7 bases lay in between. Germline V gene sequence: CDR1 SEHNR, CDR2 FQNEAQ (reference sequence). This CDR3 is CASSLAAASGNTIYF. CDR3 in DNA: TGTGCCAGCAGCTTAGCGGCAGCGTCTGGAAACACCATATATTTT.

The chain carries TRBV10-2 and TRBJ2-1, with D possibly being TRBD1 (6 bases). The germline V and J ends were trimmed by 2 bases and 4 bases, with 9 bases remaining between them. The length of the CDR3 is 14 residues. The germline V gene encodes CDR1 WSHSY and CDR2 SAAADI. The CDR3 loop is CASSEGQGYNEQFF. The CDR3 DNA reads as TGCGCCAGCAGTGAGGGGCAGGGGTACAATGAGCAGTTCTTC.

This sequence joins TRBV9 and TRBJ1-1; possibly TRBD1 for D (5 bases). V gave up 0 bases and J gave up 8 bases, with 11 bases separating them. Germline V gives CDR1 SGDLS, CDR2 YYNGEE. The CDR3 length is 13 residues. Here the CDR3 DNA reads TGTGCCAGCAGCGTAGTACCGACAGCCGAAGCTTTCTTT. This encodes CASSVVPTAEAFF.

This chain uses TRBV11-2 with TRBJ2-6; TRBD1 matches at 7 bases. Germline CDR1 and CDR2: SGHAT and FQNNGV. Unmatched junction bases numbered 6, after V lost 7 bases and J lost 0 bases. The CDR3 has 16 residues. CDR3 residues: CASTGTALSGANVLTF. CDR3 DNA: TGTGCCAGCACCGGGACAGCCCTCTCTGGGGCCAACGTCCTGACTTTC.

The DNA for the CDR3 is TGTGCCAGCAGTGTACTGACAGGGGGAAACACCATATATTTT. Translation gives CASSVLTGGNTIYF. The chain is built from TRBV2 and TRBJ1-3; 7 bases are shared with TRBD1. Germline CDR1 reads SNHLY; CDR2 reads FYNNEI. The CDR3 is 14 amino acids. V shed 4 bases, J shed 4 bases, and the junction held 4 bases outside the gene matches.

The chain combines TRBV5-1 with TRBJ2-5; 7 nucleotides agree with TRBD1. This CDR3 is built from 14 residues. The J segment lost 2 bases and the V segment lost 6 bases, leaving 7 bases of the junction unmatched. Germline V gene lookup returns CDR1 SGHRS and CDR2 YFSETQ. Written as DNA, the CDR3 is TGCGCCAGCAAGGGACAGCAGTCACAAGAGACCCAGTACTTC. This encodes CASKGQQSQETQYF. Full variable domain (rest looked up from reference TRBV5-1 and TRBJ2-5): KAGVTQTPRYLIKTRGQQVTLSCSPISGHRSVSWYQQTPGQGLQFLFEYFSETQRNKGNFPGRFSGRQFSNSRSEMNVSTLELGDSALYLCASKGQQSQETQYFGPGTRLLVL.

The chain has TRBV27 and TRBJ1-2; 9 bases align to TRBD1. Germline values: CDR1 MNHEY, CDR2 SMNVEV (reference sequence). V lost 3 bases, J lost 4 bases, and 6 bases stayed unmatched. CDR3 size: 15 residues. The CDR3 spells CASSFTGGPSYGYTF. CDR3 DNA: TGTGCCAGCAGTTTCACAGGGGGCCCTAGCTATGGCTACACCTTC.

CDR3 in DNA: TGTGCCAGCAGCTCCTTCCAGCGGGGGACCTTCTCCTACAATGAGCAGTTCTTC. It yields the protein CASSSFQRGTFSYNEQFF. The V call is TRBV11-2, the J call TRBJ2-1, with TRBD2 matching over 8 bases. Trimming cost V 4 bases and J 0 bases; bases outside gene matches: 11. The CDR3 consists of 18 residues. The germline V gene encodes CDR1 SGHAT and CDR2 FQNNGV.

The chain couples TRBV3-1 (or the pseudogene TRBV3-2) to TRBJ2-3; 8 nucleotides line up with TRBD2. With 2 bases clipped from V and 0 bases from J, the junction kept 1 base outside the gene matches. This CDR3 spans 15 amino acids. Germline V CDR1 and CDR2: LGHDT, YNNKEL (reference sequence). CDR3: CASSQLAGSTDTQYF. In DNA, the CDR3 is TGTGCCAGCAGCCAACTAGCGGGTAGCACAGATACGCAGTATTTT.

This chain joins TRBV19 and TRBJ1-6; tentative D call: TRBD1 (6 bases). V shed 8 bases and J shed 5 bases, with 10 bases lying between them. CDR1 is LNHDA and CDR2 is SQIVND in the germline V gene (reference sequence). The CDR3 is 13 residues long. The CDR3 reads CASGQQNNSPLHF. Here the CDR3 DNA reads TGTGCCAGTGGACAGCAAAATAATTCACCCCTCCACTTT.

The gene calls are TRBV12-3 or TRBV12-4 and TRBJ1-3; maybe TRBD1 (6 bases). This CDR3 is 13 amino acids long. Trimming stripped 5 bases from V and 6 bases from J, with 11 bases between. CDR3 loop: CASSGNRVNTIYF. CDR3 in DNA: TGTGCCAGCAGTGGGAACAGGGTAAACACCATATATTTT.

V gene TRBV28 combines with J gene TRBJ2-1; 11 positions agree with TRBD2. This CDR3 contains 16 residues. CDR1 MDHEN and CDR2 SYDVKM come from the germline V gene. Germline trimming cut 2 bases from V and 5 bases from J; bases unmatched to any gene: 5. CDR3 region: CASSLGLAGGNNEQFF. CDR3 DNA: TGTGCCAGCAGTTTAGGTCTAGCGGGGGGAAACAATGAGCAGTTCTTC.

CDR3 nucleotides: TGTGCCAGCAGCTTAGGGGGACTCCGCCAAGAGACCCAGTACTTC. Translating it yields CASSLGGLRQETQYF. The V gene is TRBV7-9, the J gene TRBJ2-5, with D tentatively TRBD2 (6 bases). V lost 1 base, J lost 1 base, and 10 bases lay in between. The CDR3 is made up of 15 amino acids. The germline V gene encodes CDR1 SEHNR and CDR2 FQNEAQ (reference sequence).

V is TRBV19 and J is TRBJ1-2; 7 bases agree with TRBD1. The junction had 11 bases not matched to a gene; V was cut back by 3 bases and J by 4 bases. Germline V gene data show CDR1 as LNHDA and CDR2 as SQIVND (reference sequence). CDR3 size: 16 residues. The CDR3 is CASSMDHRGRSYGYTF. DNA for the CDR3: TGTGCCAGTAGTATGGACCACAGGGGAAGGAGCTATGGCTACACCTTC.

The chain uses TRBV5-6 and TRBJ1-1; tentative D call: TRBD1 (6 bases). The CDR3 is 15 residues long. V lost 2 bases to trimming and J lost 0 bases, with 11 bases between them. In germline, CDR1 is SGHDT, CDR2 YYEEEE. As DNA, the CDR3 is TGTGCCAGCAGCTTTTACAGGGCGCTGAACACTGAAGCTTTCTTT. It codes for CASSFYRALNTEAFF.

V gene TRBV7-5 combines with J gene TRBJ2-2; the table gives TRBD1 as D, unverified against the DNA. TRBV7-5 is labeled a pseudogene. There are 19 residues in the CDR3. The CDR3 nucleotides are TGTGTCAGAAGAAGGACGGTGGGGGACAGACTTCCGAACACCGGGGAGCTGTTTTTT. Its protein is CVRRRTVGDRLPNTGELFF.

This clone occurred once. J is TRBJ2-1 and V is TRBV21-1; the table's D call TRBD2 went unverified against the DNA. TRBV21-1 is marked as a pseudogene. This CDR3 is built from 13 residues. CDR3 sequence: CASISGGFCEQFF. DNA of the CDR3: TGTGCCAGCATAAGCGGGGGGTTTTGTGAGCAGTTCTTC.

The V gene is TRBV5-4, the J gene TRBJ2-2, with TRBD2 matching 14 bases. Germline assignment: CDR1 SGHNT and CDR2 YYREEE (reference sequence). The CDR3 contains 16 residues. After removal of 4 bases from V and 3 bases from J, the junction contained 2 bases not matched to a gene. The CDR3 loop is CASSRGLAGDTGELFF. For the CDR3, the DNA is TGTGCCAGCAGCAGGGGACTAGCGGGGGACACCGGGGAGCTGTTTTTT.

The chain carries TRBV11-2 and TRBJ2-7; 9 nucleotides match TRBD2. V lost 5 bases and J lost 4; bases outside the gene matches: 6. Germline loops: CDR1 SGHAT, CDR2 FQNNGV. The CDR3 extends over 14 amino acids. This chain's CDR3 is CASSPGLATYEQYF. The CDR3 DNA is TGTGCCAGCAGCCCCGGACTAGCGACTTACGAGCAGTACTTC.

The chain carries TRBV27 and TRBJ2-1, with D perhaps TRBD2 (7 bases). The CDR3 extends over 15 amino acids. The germline V and J ends were trimmed by 7 bases and 5 bases, with 18 bases remaining between them. The germline CDR1 and CDR2 sequences are MNHEY and SMNVEV (reference sequence). Written as DNA, the CDR3 is TGTGCCAGCACCTTATTGTTAGGGGGGGACAATGAGCAGTTCTTC. Encoded protein: CASTLLLGGDNEQFF.

V gene TRBV5-1 combines with J gene TRBJ1-5; 9 positions match TRBD1. Per the germline V gene, CDR1 is SGHRS and CDR2 is YFSETQ. This CDR3 is 14 amino acids long. Trimming at V came to 0 bases and at J to 14 bases, leaving 9 bases not matched to a gene. CDR3 nucleotides: TGCGCCAGCAGCTTGGAGGGACAGGGCCAACTTGAGCATTTT. Its protein is CASSLEGQGQLEHF.

The chain recombines TRBV7-9 with TRBJ2-3, with TRBD2 matching over 13 bases. CDR3 size: 15 residues. The germline gives CDR1 SEHNR, CDR2 FQNEAQ (reference sequence). V lost 5 bases and J lost 6; bases outside the gene matches: 5. CDR3 region: CASSRLAGGSDTQYF. CDR3 coding DNA: TGTGCCAGCAGCCGACTAGCGGGGGGAAGTGATACGCAGTATTTT.

The chain carries TRBV6-5 and TRBJ1-1; 7 positions match TRBD1. Germline CDR1 is MNHEY and CDR2 is SVGAGI. The CDR3 loop spans 13 amino acids. Germline trimming cut 8 bases from V and 0 bases from J; bases unmatched to any gene: 3. CDR3 DNA: TGTGCCAGCGAGGGACAGATGAACACTGAAGCTTTCTTT. Protein sequence: CASEGQMNTEAFF.